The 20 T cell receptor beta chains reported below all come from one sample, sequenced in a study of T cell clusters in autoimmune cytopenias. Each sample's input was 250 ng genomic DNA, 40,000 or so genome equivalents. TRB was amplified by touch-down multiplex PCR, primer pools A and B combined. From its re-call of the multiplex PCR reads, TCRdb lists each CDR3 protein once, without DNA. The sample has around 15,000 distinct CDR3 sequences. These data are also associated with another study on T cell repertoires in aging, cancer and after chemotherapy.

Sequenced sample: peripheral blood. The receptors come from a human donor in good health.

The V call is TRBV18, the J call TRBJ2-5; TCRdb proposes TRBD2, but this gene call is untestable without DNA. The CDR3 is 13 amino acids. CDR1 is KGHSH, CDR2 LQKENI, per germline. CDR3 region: CASSPGLQETQYF.

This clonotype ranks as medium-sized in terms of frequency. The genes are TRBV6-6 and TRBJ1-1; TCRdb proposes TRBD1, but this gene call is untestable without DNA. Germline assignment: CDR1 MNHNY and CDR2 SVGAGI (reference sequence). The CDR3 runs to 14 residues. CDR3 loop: CASSGGLIVTEAFF.

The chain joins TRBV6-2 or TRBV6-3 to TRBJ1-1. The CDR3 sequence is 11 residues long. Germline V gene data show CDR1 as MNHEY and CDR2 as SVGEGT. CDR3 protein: CASSYRVTAFF.

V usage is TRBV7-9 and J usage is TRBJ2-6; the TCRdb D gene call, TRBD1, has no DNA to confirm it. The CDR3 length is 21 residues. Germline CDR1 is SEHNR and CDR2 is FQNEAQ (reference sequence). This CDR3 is CASSFPSLPGTSSPGANVLTF. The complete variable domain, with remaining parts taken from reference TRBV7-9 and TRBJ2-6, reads DTGVSQNPRHKITKRGQNVTFRCDPISEHNRLYWYRQTLGQGPEFLTYFQNEAQLEKSRLLSDRFSAERPKGSFSTLEIQRTEQGDSAMYLCASSFPSLPGTSSPGANVLTFGAGSRLTVL.

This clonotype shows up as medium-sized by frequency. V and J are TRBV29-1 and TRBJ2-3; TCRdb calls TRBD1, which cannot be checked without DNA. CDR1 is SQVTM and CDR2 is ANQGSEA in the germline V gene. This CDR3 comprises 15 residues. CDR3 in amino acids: CSVESYRGKADTQYF.

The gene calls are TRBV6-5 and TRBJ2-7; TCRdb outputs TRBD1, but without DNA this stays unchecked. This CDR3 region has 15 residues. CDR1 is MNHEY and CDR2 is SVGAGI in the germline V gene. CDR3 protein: CASTPDRTSSYEQYF.

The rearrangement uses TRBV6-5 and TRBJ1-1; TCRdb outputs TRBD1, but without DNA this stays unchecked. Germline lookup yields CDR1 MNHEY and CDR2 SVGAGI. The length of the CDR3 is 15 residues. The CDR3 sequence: CASSSSGHPRTEAFF.

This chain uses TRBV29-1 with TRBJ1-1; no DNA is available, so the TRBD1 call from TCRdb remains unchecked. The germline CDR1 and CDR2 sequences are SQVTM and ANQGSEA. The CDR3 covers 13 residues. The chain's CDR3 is CSVLTGLNTEAFF.

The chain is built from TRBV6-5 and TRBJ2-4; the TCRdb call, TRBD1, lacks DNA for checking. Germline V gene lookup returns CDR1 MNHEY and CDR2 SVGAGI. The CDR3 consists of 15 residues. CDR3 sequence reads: CASSAAGQGADIQYF.

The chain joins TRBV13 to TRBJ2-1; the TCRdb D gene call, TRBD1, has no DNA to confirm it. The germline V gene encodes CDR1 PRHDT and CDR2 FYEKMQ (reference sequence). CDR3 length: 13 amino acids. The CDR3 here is CASSYSPVDEQFF.

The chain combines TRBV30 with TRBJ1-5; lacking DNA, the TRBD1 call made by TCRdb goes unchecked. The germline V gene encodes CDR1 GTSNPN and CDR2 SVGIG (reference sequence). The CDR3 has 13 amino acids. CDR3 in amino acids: CAWSSLGIEPQHF.

Here the CDR3 reads CATSDGGSRETQYF. The chain joins TRBV24-1 to TRBJ2-5; TCRdb designates TRBD2, a call that cannot be tested without DNA. This CDR3 has 14 residues. CDR1 and CDR2 from the germline V gene are KGHDR and SFDVKD.

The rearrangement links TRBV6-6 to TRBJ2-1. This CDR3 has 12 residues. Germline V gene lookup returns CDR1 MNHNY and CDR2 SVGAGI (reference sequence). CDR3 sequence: CASSDSPAEQFF.

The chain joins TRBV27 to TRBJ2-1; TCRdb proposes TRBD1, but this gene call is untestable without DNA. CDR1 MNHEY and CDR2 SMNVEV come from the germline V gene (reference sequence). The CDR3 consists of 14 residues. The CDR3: CASSIGGAYNEQFF.

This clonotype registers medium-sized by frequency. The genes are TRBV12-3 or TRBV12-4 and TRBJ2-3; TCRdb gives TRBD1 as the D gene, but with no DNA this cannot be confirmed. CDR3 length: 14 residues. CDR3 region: CASSPGGSTDTQYF.

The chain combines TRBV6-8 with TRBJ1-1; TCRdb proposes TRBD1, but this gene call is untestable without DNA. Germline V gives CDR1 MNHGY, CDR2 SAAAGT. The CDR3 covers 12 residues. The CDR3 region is CASRPPGTEAFF.

CDR3 loop: CASTFGQSRYNEQFF. V and J are TRBV19 and TRBJ2-1; the TCRdb D gene call, TRBD1, has no DNA to confirm it. The CDR3 spans 15 residues. Germline lookup yields CDR1 LNHDA and CDR2 SQIVND (reference sequence).

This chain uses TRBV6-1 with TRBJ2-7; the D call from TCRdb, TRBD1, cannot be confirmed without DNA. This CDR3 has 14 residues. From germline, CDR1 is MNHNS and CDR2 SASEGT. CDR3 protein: CASSEDLRGIEQYF.

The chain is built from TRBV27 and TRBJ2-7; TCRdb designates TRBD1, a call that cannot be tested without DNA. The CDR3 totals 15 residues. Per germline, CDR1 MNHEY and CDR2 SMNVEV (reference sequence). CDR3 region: CASSPRGDRGYEQYF.

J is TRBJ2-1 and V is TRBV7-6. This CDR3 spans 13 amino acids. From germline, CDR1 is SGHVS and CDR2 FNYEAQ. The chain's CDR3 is CASSLDLSNEQFF. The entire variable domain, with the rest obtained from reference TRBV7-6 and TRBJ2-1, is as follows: GAGVSQSPRYKVTKRGQDVALRCDPISGHVSLYWYRQALGQGPEFLTYFNYEAQQDKSGLPNDRFSAERPEGSISTLTIQRTEQRDSAMYRCASSLDLSNEQFFGPGTRLTVL.